A selection of T cell receptor beta chains follows, all from one sample in a study of T cell clones after liver transplantation. Profiling relied on immunoSEQ multiplex PCR, and the TCRdb table lists in-frame clones only, not all of them. The data contain roughly 80,000 clones, 80% to 85% of them singletons. The source material was CD4+ T cells from blood, sampled 45 to 47 months after liver transplant. The receptor source for this set is a human patient who received a liver transplant. Some T cells may be graft donor cells. The CDR3 runs from the conserved cysteine through the conserved F or W. Fields, in order: J gene, V gene, D gene, clone size, CDR3 DNA, CDR3 protein. A D gene is named only where the DNA matches it firmly. For some rows the clone size is stated as once, few or many, or as a class when expanded; others skip it.

j_gene: TRBJ1-1; v_gene: TRBV5-6; d_gene: TRBD1; abundance: NA; CDR3nt: TGTGCCAGCCGCAGGGGGTTGGACACTGAAGCTTTCTTT; CDR3aa: CASRRGLDTEAFF
j_gene: TRBJ1-1; v_gene: TRBV6-5; d_gene: TRBD1; abundance: NA; CDR3nt: TGTGCCAGCAGACTAACAGGGGCCAACACTGAAGCTTTCTTT; CDR3aa: CASRLTGANTEAFF
j_gene: TRBJ1-2; v_gene: TRBV5-6; d_gene: NA; abundance: NA; CDR3nt: TGTGCCAGCAGCTTGGTCGACAGTAACTATGGCTACACCTTC; CDR3aa: CASSLVDSNYGYTF
j_gene: TRBJ2-7; v_gene: TRBV7-2; d_gene: TRBD2; abundance: NA; CDR3nt: TGTGCCAGCAGCTCGGGACTATTGAGCTCCTACGAGCAGTACTTC; CDR3aa: CASSSGLLSSYEQYF
j_gene: TRBJ2-7; v_gene: TRBV21-1; d_gene: NA; abundance: NA; CDR3nt: TGTGCCAGCAGCAACCCCGACAGGGGGCGAAAGTACGAGCAGTACTTC; CDR3aa: CASSNPDRGRKYEQYF
j_gene: TRBJ1-1; v_gene: TRBV2; d_gene: NA; abundance: NA; CDR3nt: TGTGCCAGCAGACGGGAATTGAACACTGAAGCTTTCTTT; CDR3aa: CASRRELNTEAFF
j_gene: TRBJ2-7; v_gene: TRBV7-8; d_gene: NA; abundance: NA; CDR3nt: TGTGCCAGCAGCTCTAGGAGGCTCCAGCCGGGTTACGAGCAGTACTTC; CDR3aa: CASSSRRLQPGYEQYF
j_gene: TRBJ1-5; v_gene: TRBV28; d_gene: NA; abundance: few; CDR3nt: TGTGCCAGCAGTTCCAGTGGGCAGCCCCAGCATTTT; CDR3aa: CASSSSGQPQHF
j_gene: TRBJ2-7; v_gene: TRBV12-5; d_gene: NA; abundance: few; CDR3nt: TGTGCTAGTGGTTTGGTTGGCCACTCCAGCTCCTACGAGCAGTACTTC; CDR3aa: CASGLVGHSSSYEQYF
j_gene: TRBJ2-3; v_gene: TRBV6-6; d_gene: TRBD2; abundance: NA; CDR3nt: TGTGCCAGCAGTTACAAGACTAGCGACAGCACAGATACGCAGTATTTT; CDR3aa: CASSYKTSDSTDTQYF
j_gene: TRBJ2-1; v_gene: TRBV19; d_gene: NA; abundance: NA; CDR3nt: TGTGCCAGCATGCCTAGCCGGGGGAACAATGAGCAGTTCTTC; CDR3aa: CASMPSRGNNEQFF
j_gene: TRBJ1-4; v_gene: TRBV7-2; d_gene: NA; abundance: NA; CDR3nt: TGTGCCAGCAGCTCAACCGGAGGATCTTATGAAAAACTGTTTTTT; CDR3aa: CASSSTGGSYEKLFF
j_gene: TRBJ1-2; v_gene: TRBV6-1; d_gene: NA; abundance: NA; CDR3nt: TGTGCCAGCAGTGGGGGAAGGGCGGACTATGGCTACACCTTC; CDR3aa: CASSGGRADYGYTF
j_gene: TRBJ2-1; v_gene: TRBV5-1; d_gene: NA; abundance: NA; CDR3nt: TGCGCCAGCAGCTGGCAGGACTACAATGAGCAGTTCTTC; CDR3aa: CASSWQDYNEQFF